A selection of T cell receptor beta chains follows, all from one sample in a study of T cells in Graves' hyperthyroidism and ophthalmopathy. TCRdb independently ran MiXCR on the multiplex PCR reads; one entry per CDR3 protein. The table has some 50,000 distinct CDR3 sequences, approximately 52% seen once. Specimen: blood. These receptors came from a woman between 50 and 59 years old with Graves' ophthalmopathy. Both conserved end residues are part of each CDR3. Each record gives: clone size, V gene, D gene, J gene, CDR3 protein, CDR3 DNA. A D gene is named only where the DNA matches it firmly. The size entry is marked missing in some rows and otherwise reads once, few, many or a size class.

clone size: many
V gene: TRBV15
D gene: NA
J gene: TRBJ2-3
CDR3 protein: CATSPKTDTQYF
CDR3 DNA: TGTGCCACCAGCCCAAAAACAGATACGCAGTATTTT

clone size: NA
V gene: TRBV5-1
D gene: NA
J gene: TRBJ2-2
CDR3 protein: CASSLGVTGELFF
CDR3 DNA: TGCGCCAGCAGCTTGGGAGTCACCGGGGAGCTGTTTTTT

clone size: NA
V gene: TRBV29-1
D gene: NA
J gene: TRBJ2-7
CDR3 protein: CSVGSGPYEQYF
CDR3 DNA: TGCAGCGTTGGCTCAGGGCCCTACGAGCAGTACTTC

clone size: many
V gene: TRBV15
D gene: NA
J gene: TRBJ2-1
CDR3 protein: CATSRVRSARTTDYNEQFF
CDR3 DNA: TGTGCCACCAGCAGAGTCCGGAGCGCTCGGACTACCGACTACAATGAGCAGTTCTTC

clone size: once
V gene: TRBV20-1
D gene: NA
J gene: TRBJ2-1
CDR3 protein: CGARESPEQFF
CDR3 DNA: TGCGGTGCTAGAGAGAGCCCCGAGCAGTTCTTC

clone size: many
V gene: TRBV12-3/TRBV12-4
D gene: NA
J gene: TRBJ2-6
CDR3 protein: CASEGPGANVLTF
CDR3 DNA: TGTGCCAGCGAGGGGCCTGGGGCCAACGTCCTGACTTTC

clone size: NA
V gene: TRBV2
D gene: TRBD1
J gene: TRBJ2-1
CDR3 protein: CASRKDRARSYEQFF
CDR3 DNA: TGTGCCAGCAGGAAGGACAGGGCTCGCTCCTACGAGCAGTTCTTC

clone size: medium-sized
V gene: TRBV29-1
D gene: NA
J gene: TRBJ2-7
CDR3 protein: CSVSSGYEQYF
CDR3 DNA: TGCAGCGTCAGTAGCGGCTACGAGCAGTACTTC

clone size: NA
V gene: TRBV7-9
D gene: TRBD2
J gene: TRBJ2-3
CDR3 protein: CASIQAGAKDTQYF
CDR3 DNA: TGTGCCAGCATCCAAGCGGGGGCCAAAGATACGCAGTATTTT

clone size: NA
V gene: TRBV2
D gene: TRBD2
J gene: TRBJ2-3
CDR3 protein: CASSDSGGTDTQYF
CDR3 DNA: TGTGCCAGCAGTGACAGCGGGGGGACAGATACGCAGTATTTT

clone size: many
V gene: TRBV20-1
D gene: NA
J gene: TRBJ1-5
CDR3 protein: CSAKQGNQPQHF
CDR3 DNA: TGCAGTGCTAAACAGGGCAATCAGCCCCAGCATTTT

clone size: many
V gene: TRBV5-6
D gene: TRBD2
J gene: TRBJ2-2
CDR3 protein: CASSLGGAGEHTGELFF
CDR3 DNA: TGTGCCAGCAGCTTGGGGGGAGCGGGGGAGCACACCGGGGAGCTGTTTTTT

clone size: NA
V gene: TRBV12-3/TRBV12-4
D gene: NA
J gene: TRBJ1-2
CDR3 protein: CASKLAGAGYTF
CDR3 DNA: TGTGCCAGCAAACTAGCCGGGGCTGGCTACACCTTC

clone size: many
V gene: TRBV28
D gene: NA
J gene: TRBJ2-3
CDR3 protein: CASSPVGHTDTQYF
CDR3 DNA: TGTGCCAGCAGTCCTGTCGGCCACACAGATACGCAGTATTTT

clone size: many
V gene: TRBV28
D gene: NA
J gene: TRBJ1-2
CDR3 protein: CASSLFSGGDGYTF
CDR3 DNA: TGTGCCAGCAGTTTATTCTCGGGAGGTGATGGCTACACCTTC

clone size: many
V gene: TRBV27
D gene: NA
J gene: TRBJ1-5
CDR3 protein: CASSLMYSQPQHF
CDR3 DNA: TGTGCCAGCAGTTTAATGTACTCTCAGCCCCAGCATTTT

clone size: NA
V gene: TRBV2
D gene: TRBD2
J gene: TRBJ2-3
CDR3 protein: CASILAGSGVTSTDTQYF
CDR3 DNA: TGTGCCAGCATACTAGCGGGATCTGGAGTTACTAGCACAGATACGCAGTATTTT

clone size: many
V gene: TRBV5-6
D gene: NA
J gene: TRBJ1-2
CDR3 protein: CASSWEQGGGYTF
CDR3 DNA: TGTGCCAGCAGCTGGGAACAGGGAGGCGGCTACACCTTC

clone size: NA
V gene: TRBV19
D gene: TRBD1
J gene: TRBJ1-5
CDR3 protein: CASRRQGTSNQPQHF
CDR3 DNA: TGTGCCAGTAGACGACAGGGCACTAGCAATCAGCCCCAGCATTTT

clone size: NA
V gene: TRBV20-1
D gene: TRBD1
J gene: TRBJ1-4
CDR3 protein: CSARGQGVQKLFF
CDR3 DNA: TGCAGTGCTAGAGGACAGGGGGTCCAAAAACTGTTTTTT

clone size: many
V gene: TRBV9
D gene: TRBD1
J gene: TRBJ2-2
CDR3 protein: CASSGTSQGAKVGGELFF
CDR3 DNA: TGTGCCAGCAGCGGAACCTCACAGGGGGCAAAGGTGGGCGGGGAGCTGTTTTTT

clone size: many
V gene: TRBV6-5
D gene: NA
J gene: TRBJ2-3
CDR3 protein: CASSYSEGGPDTQYF
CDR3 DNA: TGTGCCAGCAGTTACTCGGAGGGGGGCCCTGATACGCAGTATTTT

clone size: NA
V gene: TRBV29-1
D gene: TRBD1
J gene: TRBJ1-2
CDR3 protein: CSGWGQGDGYTF
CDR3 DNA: TGCAGCGGATGGGGACAGGGGGATGGCTACACCTTC

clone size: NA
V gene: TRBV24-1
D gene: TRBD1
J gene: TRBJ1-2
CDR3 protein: CATSDLGGDRNYGYTF
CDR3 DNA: TGTGCCACCAGTGATTTGGGAGGGGACAGAAACTATGGCTACACCTTC

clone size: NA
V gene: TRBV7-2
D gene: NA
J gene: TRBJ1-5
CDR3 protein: CASSARGLAGGEPQHF
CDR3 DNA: TGTGCCAGCAGCGCAAGGGGACTAGCGGGAGGCGAGCCCCAGCATTTT

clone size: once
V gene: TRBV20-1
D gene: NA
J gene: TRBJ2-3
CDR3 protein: CSAASGDTQYF
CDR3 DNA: TGCAGTGCCGCCTCGGGGGATACGCAGTATTTT

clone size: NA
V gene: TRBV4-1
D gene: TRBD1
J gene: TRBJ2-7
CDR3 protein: CASSLGAGQGYEQYF
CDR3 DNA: TGCGCCAGCAGCCTGGGCGCGGGACAGGGCTACGAGCAGTACTTC

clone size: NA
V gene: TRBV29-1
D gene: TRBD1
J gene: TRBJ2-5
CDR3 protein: CSVGQGRGQPQYF
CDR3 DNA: TGCAGCGTTGGACAGGGTCGAGGGCAGCCCCAGTACTTC

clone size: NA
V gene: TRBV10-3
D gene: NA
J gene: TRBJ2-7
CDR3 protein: CAISEELSASYEQYF
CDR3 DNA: TGTGCCATCAGTGAGGAGTTGTCGGCGAGCTACGAGCAGTACTTC

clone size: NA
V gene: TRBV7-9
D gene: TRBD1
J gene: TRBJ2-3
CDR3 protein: CASSVGTGVTNTQYF
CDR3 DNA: TGTGCCAGCAGCGTCGGGACAGGGGTGACAAATACGCAGTATTTT

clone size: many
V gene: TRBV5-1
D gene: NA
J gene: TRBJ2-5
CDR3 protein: CASRGTNGETQYF
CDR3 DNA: TGCGCCAGCAGAGGGACAAACGGAGAGACCCAGTACTTC

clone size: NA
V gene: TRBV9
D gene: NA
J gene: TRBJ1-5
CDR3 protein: CASSKRADDYQPQHF
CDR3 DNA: TGTGCCAGCAGTAAAAGGGCAGATGATTATCAGCCCCAGCATTTT

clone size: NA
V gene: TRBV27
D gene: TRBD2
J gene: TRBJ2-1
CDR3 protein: CASIRLAGNPPYNEQFF
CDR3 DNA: TGTGCCAGCATCCGACTAGCGGGAAATCCCCCCTACAATGAGCAGTTCTTC

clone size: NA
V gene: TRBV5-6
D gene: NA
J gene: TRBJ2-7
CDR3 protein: CASSIRRGEQYF
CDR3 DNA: TGTGCCAGCAGCATTAGAAGGGGGGAGCAGTACTTC

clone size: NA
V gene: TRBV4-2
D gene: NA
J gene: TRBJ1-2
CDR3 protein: CASSQDPWPYGYTF
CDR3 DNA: TGTGCCAGCAGCCAAGATCCATGGCCCTATGGCTACACCTTC

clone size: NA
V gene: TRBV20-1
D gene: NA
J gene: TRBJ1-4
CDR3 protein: CSAIERGAGEKLFF
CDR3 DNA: TGCAGTGCTATCGAGCGGGGGGCCGGTGAAAAACTGTTTTTT

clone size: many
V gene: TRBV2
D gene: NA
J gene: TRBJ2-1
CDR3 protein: CASSRDPLANEQFF
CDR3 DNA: TGTGCCAGCAGTCGGGACCCGCTGGCCAATGAGCAGTTCTTC

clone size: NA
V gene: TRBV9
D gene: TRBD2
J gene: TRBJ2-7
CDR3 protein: CASSVGLAGGPYEQYF
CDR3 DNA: TGTGCCAGCAGCGTAGGGCTAGCGGGAGGGCCCTACGAGCAGTACTTC

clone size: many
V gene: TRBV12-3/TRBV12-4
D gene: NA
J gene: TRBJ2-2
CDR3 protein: CASSYSKGTIGELFF
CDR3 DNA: TGTGCCAGCAGTTATAGTAAGGGAACGATCGGGGAGCTGTTTTTT

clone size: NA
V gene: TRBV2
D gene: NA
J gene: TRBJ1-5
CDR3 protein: CASSESNQPQHF
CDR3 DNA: TGTGCCAGCAGTGAGAGCAATCAGCCCCAGCATTTT

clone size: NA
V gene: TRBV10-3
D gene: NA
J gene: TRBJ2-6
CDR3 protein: CAISAGGRSGANVLTF
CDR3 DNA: TGTGCCATCAGTGCAGGGGGGCGGTCTGGGGCCAACGTCCTGACTTTC

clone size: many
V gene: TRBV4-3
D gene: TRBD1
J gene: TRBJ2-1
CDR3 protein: CASSQVGGQGVTGQFF
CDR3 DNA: TGCGCCAGCAGCCAAGTAGGAGGACAGGGGGTAACGGGGCAGTTCTTC

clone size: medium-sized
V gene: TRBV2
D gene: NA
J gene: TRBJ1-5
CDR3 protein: CASSAGVHQPQHF
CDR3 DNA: TGTGCCAGCAGTGCCGGGGTCCATCAGCCCCAGCATTTT

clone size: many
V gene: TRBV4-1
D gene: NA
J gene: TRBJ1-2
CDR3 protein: CASSQESRGDYGYTF
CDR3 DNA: TGCGCCAGCAGCCAAGAATCCAGGGGCGACTATGGCTACACCTTC

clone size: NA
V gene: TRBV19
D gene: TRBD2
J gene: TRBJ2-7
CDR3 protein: CASTGTSVGEQYF
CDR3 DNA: TGTGCCAGTACCGGGACTAGCGTCGGCGAGCAGTACTTC

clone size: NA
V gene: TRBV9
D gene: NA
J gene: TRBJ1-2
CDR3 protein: CASSARQVGIYGYTF
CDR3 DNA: TGTGCCAGCAGCGCCAGACAGGTCGGTATCTATGGCTACACCTTC

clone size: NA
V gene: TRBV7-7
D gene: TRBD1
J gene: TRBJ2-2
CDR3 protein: CTSGADGDRANTGELFF
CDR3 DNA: TGTACCAGCGGCGCGGACGGCGACAGGGCGAACACCGGGGAGCTGTTTTTT

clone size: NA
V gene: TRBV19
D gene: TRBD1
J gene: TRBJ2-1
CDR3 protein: CASSLRDRGRRSYNEQFF
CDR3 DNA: TGTGCCAGTAGTTTACGGGACAGGGGGAGGAGGTCCTACAATGAGCAGTTCTTC

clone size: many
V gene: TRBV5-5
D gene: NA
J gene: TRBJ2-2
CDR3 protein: CASSFGRTGELFF
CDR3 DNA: TGTGCCAGCAGCTTCGGTCGCACCGGGGAGCTGTTTTTT

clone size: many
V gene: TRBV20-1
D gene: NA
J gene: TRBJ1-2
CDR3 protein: CSAAPGTGGLGYTF
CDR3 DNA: TGCAGTGCTGCACCCGGGACCGGGGGTCTGGGCTACACCTTC

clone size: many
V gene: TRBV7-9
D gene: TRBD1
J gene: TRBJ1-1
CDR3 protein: CASSFRGQGEAFF
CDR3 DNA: TGTGCCAGCAGCTTCCGGGGACAGGGTGAAGCTTTCTTT

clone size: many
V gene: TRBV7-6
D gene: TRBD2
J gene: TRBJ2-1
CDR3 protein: CASSLGIAGSSYNEQFF
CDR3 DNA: TGTGCCAGCAGCTTAGGCATAGCGGGGAGCTCCTACAATGAGCAGTTCTTC